At least ten counts were recorded for the clone carrying this T cell receptor (beta chain). Documented time point: newly diagnosed GD, antithyroid drugs for less than 3 months. PBMC-extracted RNA yielded the TCR library. These data belong to a study of regulatory T cells in long-lasting Graves disease. Arm-PCR of CDR3 regions and iRepertoire HTBI primers were used to build TCR beta libraries. TCRdb independently ran MiXCR on the multiplex PCR reads; one entry per CDR3 protein. The table has roughly 500,000 distinct CDR3 sequences, roughly 14% seen once. The V end lost 7 bases, the J end lost 4 bases, and 9 bases lay between the germline ends. From germline, CDR1 is DFQATT and CDR2 SNEGSKA (reference sequence). The CDR3 totals 11 residues. These records were also assigned to another study, of T cells in Graves' hyperthyroidism and ophthalmopathy. This second report adds: Patients aged 18 to 65 had newly diagnosed hyperthyroidism lasting under 2 months. The model forecast ophthalmopathy, anticipating it by a median around 6.5 months before onset.

The sequence derives from a man aged 30-40 years with Graves disease. This sample comprised peripheral blood mononuclear cells (PBMCs), obtained at new diagnosis, from a patient treated with antithyroid drugs. V and J are TRBV20-1 and TRBJ2-3, with D possibly matching TRBD1 (5 bases). The CDR3 loop reads CSEGASDTQYF. For the CDR3, the DNA is TGCAGTGAAGGGGCCTCAGATACGCAGTATTTT.